A single sample is the source of the 23 T cell receptor beta chains below, sequenced in a study of Graves' ophthalmopathy and Graves' hyperthyroidism. TCR beta CDR3 amplification used RNA transcripts. An initial RT-PCR round employing HTBI primers preceded a second-round multiplex PCR. TCRdb itself ran the multiplex PCR reads through MiXCR, one entry per CDR3 protein. The repertoire holds about half a million distinct CDR3 sequences, with around 15% as singletons. Sequenced: blood. These receptors were collected from a woman in her twenties or thirties with Graves' ophthalmopathy.

This clonotype was seen more than once but under ten times. In this CDR3 the conserved last residue, phenylalanine or tryptophan, is missing, so a read error is likely. The CDR3 region is CATSGWANVLTY. CDR3 sequence (DNA): TGTGCCACCTCCGGATGGGCCAACGTCCTGACTTAC. J is TRBJ2-6 and V is TRBV6-1; D remains ambiguous. CDR1 is MNHNS, CDR2 SASEGT, per germline. The CDR3 is made up of 12 amino acids. With 10 bases removed from V and 5 bases from J, the gap between germline ends came to 9 bases.

This clonotype was counted many times. The DNA of the CDR3 is TGTGCCAGCAGTGAATTGAGCGGGCTAAGCACAGATACGCAGTATTTT. This gives the protein CASSELSGLSTDTQYF. The chain has TRBV2 and TRBJ2-3; a possible D gene is TRBD2 (6 bases). The CDR3 runs to 16 residues. In germline, CDR1 is SNHLY, CDR2 FYNNEI. V gave up 2 bases and J gave up 0 bases, with 12 bases separating them.

This chain uses TRBV6-5 with TRBJ1-1; D possibly corresponds to TRBD1 (5 bases). The ends were cut back, 4 bases at V and 8 bases at J, with 14 bases in the middle. CDR1 and CDR2 from the germline V gene are MNHEY and SVGAGI. The length of the CDR3 is 13 residues. The CDR3 DNA reads as TGTGCCAGCAGTTTAACAGGTGGAGCGGAAGCTTTCTTT. Amino acid sequence: CASSLTGGAEAFF.

Many counts were recorded for this clonotype. CDR3 region: CASRTGRTEAFF. Here the CDR3 DNA reads TGTGCCAGCAGGACAGGGCGTACTGAAGCTTTCTTT. The chain employs TRBV6-1 and TRBJ1-1; 7 bases are shared with TRBD1. The CDR3 is 12 amino acids. Germline V CDR1 and CDR2: MNHNS, SASEGT. The V gene end was trimmed by 6 bases and the J gene end by 5 bases; junction bases not matched to a gene: 3.

This clonotype has more than one count but fewer than ten. The CDR3 is CASSETGSAKNIQYF. The DNA for the CDR3 is TGTGCCAGCAGTGAGACAGGGTCGGCCAAAAACATTCAGTACTTC. The J gene is TRBJ2-4, the V gene TRBV2, with 7 bases fitting TRBD1. V was pared by 3 bases and J by 1 base, with 3 bases of the junction left unmatched. The CDR3 is 15 amino acids. CDR1 and CDR2 (germline): SNHLY, FYNNEI.

This clonotype was detected many times. This sequence joins TRBV24-1 and TRBJ1-5; D might be TRBD1 (5 bases). The CDR3 runs to 13 residues. CDR1 and CDR2 from the germline V gene are KGHDR and SFDVKD. V lost 12 bases and J lost 2, with 13 bases in between. The CDR3 sequence: CAVGGTGNQPQHF. Here the CDR3 DNA reads TGTGCCGTTGGGGGGACGGGCAATCAGCCCCAGCATTTT.

This clonotype was seen ten or more times. The V and J genes are TRBV6-5 and TRBJ2-7; 7 bases are shared with TRBD1. The CDR3 spans 13 residues. The germline gives CDR1 MNHEY, CDR2 SVGAGI. With 5 bases clipped from V and 9 bases from J, the junction kept 10 bases outside the gene matches. The CDR3 DNA reads TGTGCCAGCAGTCCCCGACAGGGTAGCGTGCAGTACTTC. It is translated as CASSPRQGSVQYF.

J is TRBJ1-5 and V is TRBV10-3; unclear D gene. The V end was cut by 7 bases, the J end by 3 bases, with 10 bases between. The germline V gene encodes CDR1 ENHRY and CDR2 SYGVKD. The CDR3 runs to 13 residues. This CDR3 reads CAITGSINQPQHF. Here the CDR3 DNA reads TGTGCCATCACCGGGTCCATCAATCAGCCCCAGCATTTT.

This clonotype appeared many times. The chain joins TRBV29-1 to TRBJ1-2; TRBD1 matches at 8 bases. This CDR3 is built from 12 residues. Trimming at V came to 7 bases and at J to 6 bases, leaving 7 bases not matched to a gene. Germline CDR1 is SQVTM and CDR2 is ANQGSEA. The CDR3 sequence: CSAIRGQDGYTF. The CDR3 nucleotides are TGCAGCGCGATCAGGGGGCAGGATGGCTACACCTTC.

This clonotype has at least ten counts. This chain connects TRBV6-5 to TRBJ2-5, with 10 bases that match TRBD2. V was pared by 6 bases and J by 2 bases, with 6 bases of the junction left unmatched. This CDR3 is 15 amino acids long. The germline gives CDR1 MNHEY, CDR2 SVGAGI. The CDR3, as DNA: TGTGCCAGCAGACTCAGCGGGGGGGGGCAAGAGACCCAGTACTTC. Its translation: CASRLSGGGQETQYF.

The chain joins TRBV5-1 to TRBJ2-7, with 8 bases that match TRBD2. From germline, CDR1 is SGHRS and CDR2 YFSETQ. The CDR3 is made up of 13 amino acids. Trimming took 0 bases from V and 5 from J; bases not matched to a gene: 1. The CDR3 here is CASSLETSDEQYF. CDR3 sequence (DNA): TGCGCCAGCAGCTTGGAGACTAGCGACGAGCAGTACTTC.

This clonotype was counted only a few times. The chain couples TRBV27 to TRBJ2-5; 11 nucleotides align to TRBD2. Per the germline V gene, CDR1 is MNHEY and CDR2 is SMNVEV (reference sequence). This CDR3 contains 18 residues. Trimming removed 2 bases from V and 4 bases from J; junction bases left unmatched: 12. The CDR3 loop reads CASSLGVAGGPRRETQYF. DNA for the CDR3: TGTGCCAGCAGTTTAGGGGTAGCGGGGGGGCCCCGGAGAGAGACCCAGTACTTC.

In nucleotides, the CDR3 is TGTGCCAGTAGTCTGACAGGCCCTAGCAATCAGCCCCAGCATTTT. It translates to CASSLTGPSNQPQHF. This chain links TRBV19 with TRBJ1-5; possibly TRBD1 for D (6 bases). Germline CDR1 LNHDA, CDR2 SQIVND (reference sequence). This CDR3 has 15 amino acids. Trimming took 5 bases from V and 0 from J, leaving 11 bases between them. The whole variable domain, remainder taken from reference TRBV19 and TRBJ1-5, is DGGITQSPKYLFRKEGQNVTLSCEQNLNHDAMYWYRQDPGQGLRLIYYSQIVNDFQKGDIAEGYSVSREKKESFPLTVTSAQKNPTAFYLCASSLTGPSNQPQHFGDGTRLSIL.

This clonotype was observed at least ten times. The chain recombines TRBV12-3 or TRBV12-4 with TRBJ2-7, with D possibly TRBD1 on 5 matching bases. The CDR3 has 12 amino acids. V lost 6 bases, J lost 4 bases, and 10 bases lay in between. The CDR3 DNA reads as TGTGCCAGCAGGGACGACAGTTACGAGCAGTACTTC. Translation: CASRDDSYEQYF.

This clonotype was counted at least ten times. The chain carries TRBV20-1 and TRBJ1-2; D is possibly TRBD1 (6 bases). This CDR3 spans 13 amino acids. CDR1 is DFQATT, CDR2 SNEGSKA, per germline (reference sequence). The V end lost 6 bases, the J end lost 3 bases, and 14 bases lay between the germline ends. The chain's CDR3 is CSAEGGLDYGYTF. CDR3 in DNA: TGCAGTGCCGAAGGGGGTTTGGACTATGGCTACACCTTC.

This clonotype was seen a few times. The junction shows a germline mismatch at one end, possibly a read error. In nucleotides, the CDR3 is TGTGCCACCAGGGGGGGGGGTTCCACCGGGGAGCTGCTTTTT. Protein product: CATRGGGSTGELLF. This chain connects TRBV15 to TRBJ2-2; 7 bases line up with TRBD2. The CDR3 consists of 14 residues. The germline V gene encodes CDR1 LNHNV and CDR2 YYDKDF (reference sequence). Using reference TRBV15 and TRBJ2-2 for the parts outside the CDR3, the full variable domain is DAMVIQNPRYQVTQFGKPVTLSCSQTLNHNVMYWYQQKSSQAPKLLFHYYDKDFNNEADTPDNFQSRRPNTSFCFLDIRSPGLGDTAMYLCATRGGGSTGELLFGEGSRLTVL.

The sample holds many counts of this clonotype. The rearrangement uses TRBV11-1 and TRBJ1-1; D is unclear. The germline V gene encodes CDR1 SGHAT and CDR2 FQDESV (reference sequence). The CDR3 totals 14 residues. The V end was cut by 2 bases, the J end by 0 bases, with 7 bases between. This chain's CDR3 is CASSLTSLNTEAFF. The CDR3, as DNA: TGTGCCAGCAGCTTAACGAGTTTGAACACTGAAGCTTTCTTT.

The chain joins TRBV6-2 or TRBV6-3 to TRBJ1-2; tentative D call: TRBD1 (6 bases). Trimming shortened V by 3 bases and J by 5 bases, and 7 bases separated the two germline ends. Germline V gene lookup returns CDR1 MNHEY and CDR2 SVGEGT. The CDR3 contains 12 residues. CDR3 sequence: CASSYQGYGYTF. The CDR3 DNA sequence: TGTGCCAGCAGTTATCAGGGGTATGGCTACACCTTC.

This rearrangement joins TRBV20-1 to TRBJ2-5, with 9 bases aligning to TRBD2. The germline V gene has CDR1 DFQATT and CDR2 SNEGSKA (reference sequence). This CDR3 has 18 residues. The V gene end was trimmed by 6 bases and the J gene end by 2 bases; junction bases not matched to a gene: 19. CDR3 region: CSAHRSVAGDRTQETQYF. The CDR3 DNA reads TGCAGTGCCCACCGGTCAGTAGCGGGAGACCGCACGCAAGAGACCCAGTACTTC.

Notes on this clonotype: This is likely a read error, given that the CDR3 carries no conserved phenylalanine or tryptophan at its end. V gene TRBV20-1 combines with J gene TRBJ2-3; the D is unclear. The CDR3 covers 11 residues. Trimming left V 5 bases short and J 3 bases short, with 6 bases between. In germline, CDR1 is DFQATT, CDR2 SNEGSKA (reference sequence). For the CDR3, the DNA is TGCAGTGCTGGCCGAACAGATACGCAGTATGTT. Translation: CSAGRTDTQYV.

This clonotype was recorded at least ten times. The V call is TRBV6-2 or TRBV6-3, the J call TRBJ1-1; 8 nucleotides align to TRBD1. This CDR3 has 15 residues. J lost 7 bases, V lost 2 bases, and 9 bases had no gene match. Germline V gives CDR1 MNHEY, CDR2 SVGEGT. The CDR3 spells CASSYPGQDLGEAFF. The CDR3 nucleotides are TGTGCCAGCAGTTACCCGGGACAGGACTTAGGTGAAGCTTTCTTT.

This clonotype was seen ten or more times. V and J are TRBV12-3 or TRBV12-4 and TRBJ1-1, with D unresolved. V shed 3 bases and J shed 3 bases, with 11 bases lying between them. The CDR3 has 14 amino acids. CDR3 in DNA: TGTGCCAGCAGTTTCGCAGCCCTTGACACTGAAGCTTTCTTT. Protein: CASSFAALDTEAFF.

This clonotype has a count of ten or more. The rearrangement joins TRBV29-1 to TRBJ2-6; perhaps TRBD1 as D (6 bases). This CDR3 is built from 14 residues. Trimming shortened V by 4 bases and J by 4 bases, and 11 bases separated the two germline ends. Germline V gene data show CDR1 as SQVTM and CDR2 as ANQGSEA. The CDR3 is CSVVTGTGANVLTF. Here the CDR3 DNA reads TGCAGCGTTGTTACCGGGACAGGGGCCAACGTCCTGACTTTC.